The source of this T cell receptor beta chain is a study of identical twins. The length of the CDR3 is 18 residues. Trimming stripped 8 bases from V and 2 bases from J, with 27 bases between. Of note for this clonotype: The antigen is not known.

General study results and limits: Abundant beta clonotypes from cord blood had fewer insertions, unlike memory repertoires, which showed none. Researchers reported weaker excess twin sharing in beta out-of-frame sequences. For zero-insertion analyses, partial confounding could come from invariant MAIT and iNKT cells.

Each cDNA held unique molecular identifiers, and template switching gave it a universal primer site. TCRdb processed the 5' RACE reads anew with MiXCR; each CDR3 protein has one entry. This table has about 530,000 distinct CDR3 sequences, under 25% appearing once. This sample was also put to use in a study of yellow fever vaccine responses in identical twins.

The receptor comes from a woman younger than 35 in good health. The sequenced sample was CD4+ T cells sorted from blood. This chain connects TRBV12-3 or TRBV12-4 to TRBJ2-5; D perhaps matches TRBD1 (5 bases). The chain's CDR3 is CASAYRRRGLMPQETQYF. In DNA form, the CDR3 reads TGTGCCAGCGCCTACAGAAGAAGGGGTCTTATGCCGCAAGAGACCCAGTACTTC.